This is a list of T cell receptor beta chains from one sample in a study of preoperative IRX-2 immunotherapy in early breast cancer. Clones were sequenced by immunoSEQ multiplex PCR, and TCRdb holds only the in-frame ones, with some missing. The sample shows about 29,000 clones, roughly 90% of them seen only once. Sampling was performed from a patient treated with IRX-2 immunotherapy. These receptors came from a human donor with breast cancer. CDR3s include the opening cysteine and the closing phenylalanine or tryptophan. The order of the fields is J gene, D gene, V gene, clone size, CDR3 protein, CDR3 DNA. A D gene is named only where the DNA matches it firmly. Some rows mark clone size as missing; the rest say once, few, many or name a class of expanded clone.

j_gene: TRBJ2-1; d_gene: -; v_gene: TRBV10-3; abundance: once; CDR3aa: CAITRGGSYNEQFF; CDR3nt: TGTGCCATCACCAGGGGAGGCTCCTACAATGAGCAGTTCTTC
j_gene: TRBJ2-1; d_gene: -; v_gene: TRBV11-2; abundance: -; CDR3aa: CASSLDSPNEQFF; CDR3nt: TGTGCCAGCAGCTTAGATAGTCCCAATGAGCAGTTCTTC
j_gene: TRBJ1-2; d_gene: -; v_gene: TRBV7-2; abundance: -; CDR3aa: CASSLRPTGGGYTF; CDR3nt: TGTGCCAGCAGCCTTAGACCGACAGGCGGTGGCTACACCTTC
j_gene: TRBJ1-5; d_gene: TRBD1; v_gene: TRBV29-1; abundance: -; CDR3aa: CSVGYTGGNQPQHF; CDR3nt: TGCAGCGTTGGCTACACAGGGGGCAATCAGCCCCAGCATTTT
j_gene: TRBJ1-6; d_gene: -; v_gene: TRBV2; abundance: -; CDR3aa: CASEQGASPLHF; CDR3nt: TGTGCCAGTGAACAGGGCGCGTCACCCCTCCACTTT
j_gene: TRBJ2-3; d_gene: TRBD1; v_gene: TRBV18; abundance: -; CDR3aa: CASSQDRGADTQYF; CDR3nt: TGTGCCAGCTCACAGGACAGGGGCGCAGATACGCAGTATTTT
j_gene: TRBJ2-1; d_gene: -; v_gene: TRBV20-1; abundance: -; CDR3aa: CSASYNEQFF; CDR3nt: TGCAGTGCTAGTTACAATGAGCAGTTCTTC
j_gene: TRBJ1-2; d_gene: -; v_gene: TRBV9; abundance: -; CDR3aa: CASSATYEGYTF; CDR3nt: TGTGCCAGCAGCGCCACATACGAAGGCTACACCTTC
j_gene: TRBJ2-3; d_gene: -; v_gene: TRBV9; abundance: -; CDR3aa: CASSVQAASTDTQYF; CDR3nt: TGTGCCAGCAGCGTACAAGCGGCAAGCACAGATACGCAGTATTTT
j_gene: TRBJ1-1; d_gene: -; v_gene: TRBV30; abundance: -; CDR3aa: CAWALGGDTFF; CDR3nt: TGTGCCTGGGCCCTGGGGGGAGACACTTTCTTT
j_gene: TRBJ2-1; d_gene: TRBD2; v_gene: TRBV14; abundance: -; CDR3aa: CASSQLEGLAGGLHNEQFF; CDR3nt: TGTGCCAGCAGCCAATTAGAAGGACTAGCGGGGGGGCTCCACAATGAGCAGTTCTTC
j_gene: TRBJ2-3; d_gene: TRBD2; v_gene: TRBV11-3; abundance: -; CDR3aa: CASSLGAGGPDTQYF; CDR3nt: TGTGCCAGCAGCTTAGGAGCGGGGGGCCCAGATACGCAGTATTTT
j_gene: TRBJ2-1; d_gene: -; v_gene: TRBV5-4; abundance: -; CDR3aa: CASTAGRGPYNEQFF; CDR3nt: TGTGCCAGCACCGCCGGACGAGGACCCTACAATGAGCAGTTCTTC
j_gene: TRBJ2-1; d_gene: TRBD2; v_gene: TRBV10-1; abundance: once; CDR3aa: CASSRTSAGNEQFF; CDR3nt: TGCGCCAGCAGTCGGACTAGCGCGGGGAATGAGCAGTTCTTC
j_gene: TRBJ1-2; d_gene: -; v_gene: TRBV13; abundance: -; CDR3aa: CASSTFGRVGGYTF; CDR3nt: TGTGCCAGCAGCACCTTTGGAAGGGTGGGTGGCTACACCTTC
j_gene: TRBJ2-6; d_gene: TRBD2; v_gene: TRBV29-1; abundance: once; CDR3aa: CSVVGRAGANVLTF; CDR3nt: TGCAGCGTTGTGGGGAGGGCTGGGGCCAACGTCCTGACTTTC
j_gene: TRBJ2-3; d_gene: TRBD2; v_gene: TRBV5-1; abundance: -; CDR3aa: CASSLDVGGKDTQYF; CDR3nt: TGCGCCAGCAGCTTGGATGTCGGGGGGAAGGATACGCAGTATTTT
j_gene: TRBJ2-5; d_gene: -; v_gene: TRBV19; abundance: -; CDR3aa: CASSIGRAETQYF; CDR3nt: TGTGCCAGTAGTATAGGCAGGGCAGAGACCCAGTACTTC
j_gene: TRBJ1-5; d_gene: -; v_gene: TRBV27; abundance: -; CDR3aa: CASSEGNQPQHF; CDR3nt: TGTGCCAGCAGTGAGGGCAATCAGCCCCAGCATTTT
j_gene: TRBJ2-3; d_gene: -; v_gene: TRBV5-4; abundance: once; CDR3aa: CASSPGRRDTQYF; CDR3nt: TGTGCCAGCAGCCCCGGGCGACGAGATACGCAGTATTTT
j_gene: TRBJ1-2; d_gene: TRBD1; v_gene: TRBV28; abundance: -; CDR3aa: CASSLGDSRNYGYTF; CDR3nt: TGTGCCAGCAGTTTGGGGGACAGCCGGAACTATGGCTACACCTTC
j_gene: TRBJ2-3; d_gene: TRBD1; v_gene: TRBV6-1; abundance: -; CDR3aa: CASSELGQGWVDTQYF; CDR3nt: TGTGCCAGCAGTGAATTAGGACAGGGGTGGGTAGATACGCAGTATTTT
j_gene: TRBJ1-1; d_gene: -; v_gene: TRBV6-6; abundance: -; CDR3aa: CASSFQQGTEAFF; CDR3nt: TGTGCCAGCAGTTTTCAACAGGGCACTGAAGCTTTCTTT
j_gene: TRBJ1-1; d_gene: -; v_gene: TRBV7-9; abundance: once; CDR3aa: CASSQSYEAFF; CDR3nt: TGTGCCAGCAGCCAATCTTATGAAGCTTTCTTT
j_gene: TRBJ1-1; d_gene: TRBD1; v_gene: TRBV30; abundance: -; CDR3aa: CAWSYRGGTEAFF; CDR3nt: TGTGCCTGGAGTTACAGGGGAGGGACTGAAGCTTTCTTT
j_gene: TRBJ2-3; d_gene: TRBD2; v_gene: TRBV29-1; abundance: once; CDR3aa: CSVSTSGSTDTQYF; CDR3nt: TGCAGCGTGTCTACTAGCGGTAGCACAGATACGCAGTATTTT
j_gene: TRBJ1-2; d_gene: -; v_gene: TRBV18; abundance: -; CDR3aa: CASSTGNNYGYTF; CDR3nt: TGTGCCAGCTCCACAGGGAATAACTATGGCTACACCTTC
j_gene: TRBJ1-4; d_gene: TRBD1; v_gene: TRBV5-1; abundance: once; CDR3aa: CASAGQDSEKLFF; CDR3nt: TGCGCCAGCGCCGGACAGGACTCTGAAAAACTGTTTTTT
j_gene: TRBJ1-6; d_gene: -; v_gene: TRBV10-3; abundance: -; CDR3aa: CAIRGARSSPLHF; CDR3nt: TGTGCCATCAGAGGGGCGCGGTCATCACCCCTCCACTTT
j_gene: TRBJ2-7; d_gene: TRBD2; v_gene: TRBV10-3; abundance: -; CDR3aa: CAISDLAGAYEQYF; CDR3nt: TGTGCCATCAGTGATCTAGCGGGGGCCTACGAGCAGTACTTC
j_gene: TRBJ1-1; d_gene: -; v_gene: TRBV2; abundance: -; CDR3aa: CASSALIGQNTEAFF; CDR3nt: TGTGCCAGCAGTGCTTTAATAGGGCAGAACACTGAAGCTTTCTTT
j_gene: TRBJ2-2; d_gene: -; v_gene: TRBV5-1; abundance: -; CDR3aa: CASSFLWAGEGAGELFF; CDR3nt: -
j_gene: TRBJ1-1; d_gene: TRBD1; v_gene: TRBV12-5; abundance: -; CDR3aa: CASALGQTIPMNTEAFF; CDR3nt: TGTGCTAGTGCCCTGGGACAGACCATTCCCATGAACACTGAAGCTTTCTTT
j_gene: TRBJ2-4; d_gene: -; v_gene: TRBV11-2; abundance: -; CDR3aa: CASSSGPKNIQYF; CDR3nt: TGTGCCAGCAGCTCGGGACCGAAAAACATTCAGTACTTC
j_gene: TRBJ2-1; d_gene: -; v_gene: TRBV5-1; abundance: once; CDR3aa: CASGESYNEQFF; CDR3nt: TGCGCCAGCGGGGAGTCCTACAATGAGCAGTTCTTC
j_gene: TRBJ2-1; d_gene: TRBD2; v_gene: TRBV10-1; abundance: -; CDR3aa: CASSSGGSSYNEQFF; CDR3nt: TGCGCCAGCTCCTCGGGCGGGAGCTCCTACAATGAGCAGTTCTTC
j_gene: TRBJ2-1; d_gene: TRBD1; v_gene: TRBV7-9; abundance: once; CDR3aa: CASSDAGTGSDEQFF; CDR3nt: TGTGCCAGCAGCGATGCCGGGACAGGGAGCGATGAGCAGTTCTTC
j_gene: TRBJ1-5; d_gene: -; v_gene: TRBV7-6; abundance: -; CDR3aa: CASSPEAGGNQPQHF; CDR3nt: TGTGCCAGCAGCCCAGAGGCGGGAGGCAATCAGCCCCAGCATTTT
j_gene: TRBJ2-1; d_gene: -; v_gene: TRBV5-4; abundance: -; CDR3aa: CASSGDRGRVEEQFF; CDR3nt: TGTGCCAGCAGCGGAGACCGGGGGCGAGTTGAGGAGCAGTTCTTC
j_gene: TRBJ2-7; d_gene: -; v_gene: TRBV15; abundance: -; CDR3aa: CATSRDQGGWGWEQYF; CDR3nt: TGTGCCACCAGCAGAGATCAGGGGGGTTGGGGATGGGAGCAGTACTTC
j_gene: TRBJ2-7; d_gene: -; v_gene: TRBV6-5; abundance: -; CDR3aa: CASISPGEAHEQYF; CDR3nt: TGTGCCAGCATTAGCCCAGGGGAAGCTCACGAGCAGTACTTC
j_gene: TRBJ2-5; d_gene: TRBD1; v_gene: TRBV7-2; abundance: -; CDR3aa: CASSLGTGGQRETQYF; CDR3nt: TGTGCCAGCAGCTTAGGTACAGGGGGTCAACGGGAGACCCAGTACTTC
j_gene: TRBJ1-3; d_gene: -; v_gene: TRBV19; abundance: once; CDR3aa: CASSIGGSAPSGNTIYF; CDR3nt: TGTGCCAGTAGTATAGGAGGATCTGCTCCTTCTGGAAACACCATATATTTT
j_gene: TRBJ1-5; d_gene: -; v_gene: TRBV6-4; abundance: -; CDR3aa: CASSPQGDQPQHF; CDR3nt: TGTGCCAGCAGCCCGCAGGGAGATCAGCCCCAGCATTTT
j_gene: TRBJ2-3; d_gene: -; v_gene: TRBV5-1; abundance: -; CDR3aa: CASSQTPTDTQYF; CDR3nt: TGCGCCAGCAGCCAGACCCCCACAGATACGCAGTATTTT
j_gene: TRBJ2-2; d_gene: -; v_gene: TRBV7-2; abundance: -; CDR3aa: CASSLDTNTGELFF; CDR3nt: TGTGCCAGCAGCTTAGATACGAACACCGGGGAGCTGTTTTTT